Only one count was recorded for the clone carrying this TCR beta chain. Clones were read by immunoSEQ multiplex PCR, and TCRdb kept only the in-frame ones, dropping some. The sample carries about 43,000 clones, about 94% recorded once. This CDR3 region has 14 residues. These data come from a study of T cells in tuberculosis. Study-level background: Sequenced TCRs come from CD1B-GMM tetramer-binding T cells.

This chain connects TRBV21-1 to TRBJ2-2; TRBD2 was called by the table and not checked on the DNA. TRBV21-1 is assigned pseudogene status. Specimen: PBMCs. The TCR comes from a donor aged 10 to 29 with latent tuberculosis or without tuberculosis infection. Some clones in this sample may be carry-over from other donors' samples. The CDR3 sequence: CASSGPRGPGELFF. In nucleotides, the CDR3 is TGTGCCAGCAGCGGTCCAAGAGGGCCCGGGGAGCTGTTTTTT.